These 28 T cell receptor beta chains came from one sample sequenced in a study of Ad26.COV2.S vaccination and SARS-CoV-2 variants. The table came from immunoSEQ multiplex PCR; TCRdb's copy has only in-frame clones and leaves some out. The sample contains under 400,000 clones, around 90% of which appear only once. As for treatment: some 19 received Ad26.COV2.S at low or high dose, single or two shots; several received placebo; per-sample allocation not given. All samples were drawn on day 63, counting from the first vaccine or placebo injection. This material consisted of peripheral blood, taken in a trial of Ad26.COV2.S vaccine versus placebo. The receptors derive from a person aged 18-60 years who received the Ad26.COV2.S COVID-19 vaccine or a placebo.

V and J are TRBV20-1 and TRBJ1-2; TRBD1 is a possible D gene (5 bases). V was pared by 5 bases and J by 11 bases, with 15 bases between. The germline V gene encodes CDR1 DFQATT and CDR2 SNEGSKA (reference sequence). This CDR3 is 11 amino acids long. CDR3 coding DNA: TGCAGTGCTGGGGGATTCGTTGGTTACACCTTC. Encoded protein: CSAGGFVGYTF.

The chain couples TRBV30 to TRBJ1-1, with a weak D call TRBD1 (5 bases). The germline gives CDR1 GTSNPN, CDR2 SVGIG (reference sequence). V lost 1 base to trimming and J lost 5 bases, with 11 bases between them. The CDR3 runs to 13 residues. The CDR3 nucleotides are TGTGCCTGGAGTGCGGGGGGGGAGACTGAAGCTTTCTTT. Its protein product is CAWSAGGETEAFF.

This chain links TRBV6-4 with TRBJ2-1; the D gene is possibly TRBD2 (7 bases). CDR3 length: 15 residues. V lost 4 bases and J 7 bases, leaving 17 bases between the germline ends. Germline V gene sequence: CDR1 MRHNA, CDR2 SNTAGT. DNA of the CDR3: TGTGCCAGCAGTGTGGGGGGGCTAAAATATAATGAGCAGTTCTTC. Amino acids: CASSVGGLKYNEQFF.

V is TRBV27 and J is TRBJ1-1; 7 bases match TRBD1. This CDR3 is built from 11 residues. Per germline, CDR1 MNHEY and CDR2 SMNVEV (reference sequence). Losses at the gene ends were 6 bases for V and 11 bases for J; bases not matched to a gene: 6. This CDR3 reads CASRGQILAFF. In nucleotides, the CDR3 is TGTGCCAGCAGGGGACAGATTCTCGCTTTCTTT.

DNA for the CDR3: TGTGCCAGCAGCTTAAGCCCGGGGGGGAGCCCAGATACGCAGTATTTT. This codes for CASSLSPGGSPDTQYF. The chain employs TRBV7-3 and TRBJ2-3; TRBD2 matches at 8 bases. The CDR3 contains 16 residues. V shed 1 base and J 4 bases; nucleotides not matched to a gene: 7. The germline V gene encodes CDR1 SGHTA and CDR2 FQGTGA.

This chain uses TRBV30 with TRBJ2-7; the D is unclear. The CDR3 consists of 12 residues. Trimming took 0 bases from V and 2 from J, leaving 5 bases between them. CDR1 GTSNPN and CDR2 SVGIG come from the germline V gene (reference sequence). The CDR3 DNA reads TGTGCCTGGAGTGTAGACGCCTACGAGCAGTACTTC. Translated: CAWSVDAYEQYF.

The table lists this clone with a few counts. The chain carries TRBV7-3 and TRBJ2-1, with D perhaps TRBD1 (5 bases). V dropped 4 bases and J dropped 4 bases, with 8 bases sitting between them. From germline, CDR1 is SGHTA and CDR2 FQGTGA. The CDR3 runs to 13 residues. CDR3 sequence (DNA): TGTGCCAGCAGCTCAGACAGTTACAATGAGCAGTTCTTC. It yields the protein CASSSDSYNEQFF.

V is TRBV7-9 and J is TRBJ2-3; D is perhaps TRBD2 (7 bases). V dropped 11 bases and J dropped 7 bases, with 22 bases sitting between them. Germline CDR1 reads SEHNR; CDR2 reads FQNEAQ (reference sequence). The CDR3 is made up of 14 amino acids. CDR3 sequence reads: CAPGGGQQDNTQYF. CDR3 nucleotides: TGTGCCCCAGGCGGGGGCCAACAGGACAATACGCAGTATTTT.

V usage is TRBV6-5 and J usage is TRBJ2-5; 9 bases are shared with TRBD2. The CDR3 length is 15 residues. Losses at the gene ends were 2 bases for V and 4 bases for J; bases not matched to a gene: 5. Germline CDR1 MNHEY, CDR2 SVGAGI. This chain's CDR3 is CASSYAGGLPETQYF. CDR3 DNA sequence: TGTGCCAGCAGTTACGCGGGGGGGCTTCCAGAGACCCAGTACTTC.

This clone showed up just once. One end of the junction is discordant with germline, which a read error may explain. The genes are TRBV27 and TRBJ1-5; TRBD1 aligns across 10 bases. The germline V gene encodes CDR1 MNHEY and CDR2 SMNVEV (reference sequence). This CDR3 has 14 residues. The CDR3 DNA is TGTGCCAGTAGTTTAGGGACAGGGGTGAAGCCCCAGCATTTT. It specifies CASSLGTGVKPQHF.

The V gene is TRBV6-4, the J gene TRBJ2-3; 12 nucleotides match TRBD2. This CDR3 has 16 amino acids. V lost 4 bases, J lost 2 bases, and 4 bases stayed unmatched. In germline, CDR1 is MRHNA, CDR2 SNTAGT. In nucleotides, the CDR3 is TGTGCCAGCAGTGCAACTAGCGGGGGGCACACAGATACGCAGTATTTT. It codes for CASSATSGGHTDTQYF.

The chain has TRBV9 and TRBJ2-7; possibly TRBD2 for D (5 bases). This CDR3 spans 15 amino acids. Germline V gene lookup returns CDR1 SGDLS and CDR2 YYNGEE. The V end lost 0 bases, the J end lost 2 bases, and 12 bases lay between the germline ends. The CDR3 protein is CASSVAGKPPYEQYF. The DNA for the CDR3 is TGTGCCAGCAGCGTAGCGGGGAAGCCTCCCTACGAGCAGTACTTC.

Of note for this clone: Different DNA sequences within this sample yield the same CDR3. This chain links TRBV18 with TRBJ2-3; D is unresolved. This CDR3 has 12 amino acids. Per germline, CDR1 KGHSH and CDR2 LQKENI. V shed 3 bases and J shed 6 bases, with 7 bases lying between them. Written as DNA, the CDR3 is TGTGCCAGCTCACCTGGTGGGGATACGCAGTATTTT. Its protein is CASSPGGDTQYF.

CDR3 residues: CASSLDGGDTEAFF. CDR3 in DNA: TGCGCCAGCAGCTTGGACGGGGGGGACACTGAAGCTTTCTTT. The chain is built from TRBV5-1 and TRBJ1-1, with a tentative D call TRBD1 (5 bases). V lost 0 bases and J lost 3, with 9 bases in between. Germline CDR1 SGHRS, CDR2 YFSETQ. The CDR3 runs 14 residues. The full variable domain, its missing parts supplied by reference TRBV5-1 and TRBJ1-1, is KAGVTQTPRYLIKTRGQQVTLSCSPISGHRSVSWYQQTPGQGLQFLFEYFSETQRNKGNFPGRFSGRQFSNSRSEMNVSTLELGDSALYLCASSLDGGDTEAFFGQGTRLTVV.

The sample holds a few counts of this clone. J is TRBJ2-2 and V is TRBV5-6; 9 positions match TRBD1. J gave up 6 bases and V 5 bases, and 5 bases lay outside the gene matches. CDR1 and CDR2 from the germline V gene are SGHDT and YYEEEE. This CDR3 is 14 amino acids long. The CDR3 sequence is CASRRTGEAGELFF. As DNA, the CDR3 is TGTGCCAGCAGAAGGACAGGGGAGGCCGGGGAGCTGTTTTTT.

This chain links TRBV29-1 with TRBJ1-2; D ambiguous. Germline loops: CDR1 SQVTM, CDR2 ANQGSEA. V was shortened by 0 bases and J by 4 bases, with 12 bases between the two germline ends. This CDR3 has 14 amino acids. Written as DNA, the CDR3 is TGCAGCGTTGAAGATTGGTCCTGGAGCTATGGCTACACCTTC. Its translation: CSVEDWSWSYGYTF.

CDR3 sequence (DNA): TGTGCCAGCAGCGCGAGGGACAGGGGAAAATCTGGCTACACCTTC. It codes for CASSARDRGKSGYTF. This chain joins TRBV7-9 and TRBJ1-2, with TRBD1 identical over 10 bases. There are 15 residues in the CDR3. CDR1 is SEHNR, CDR2 FQNEAQ, per germline (reference sequence). V was pared by 5 bases and J by 7 bases, with 10 bases of the junction left unmatched.

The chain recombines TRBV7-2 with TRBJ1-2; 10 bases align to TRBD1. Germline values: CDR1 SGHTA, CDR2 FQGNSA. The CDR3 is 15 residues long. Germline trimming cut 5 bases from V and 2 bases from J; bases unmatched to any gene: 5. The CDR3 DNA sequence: TGTGCCAGCAGCCGCTGGGACAGGGGAAACTATGGCTACACCTTC. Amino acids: CASSRWDRGNYGYTF.

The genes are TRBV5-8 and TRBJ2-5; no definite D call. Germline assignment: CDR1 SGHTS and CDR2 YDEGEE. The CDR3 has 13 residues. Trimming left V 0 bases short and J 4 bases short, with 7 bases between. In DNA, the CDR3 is TGTGCCAGCAGCTTGGGAGGTTCAGAGACCCAGTACTTC. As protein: CASSLGGSETQYF.

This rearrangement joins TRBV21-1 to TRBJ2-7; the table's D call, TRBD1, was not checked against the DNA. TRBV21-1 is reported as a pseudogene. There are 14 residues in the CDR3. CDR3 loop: CASSKRWTGYEQYF. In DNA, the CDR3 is TGTGCCAGCAGCAAAAGGTGGACAGGGTACGAGCAGTACTTC.

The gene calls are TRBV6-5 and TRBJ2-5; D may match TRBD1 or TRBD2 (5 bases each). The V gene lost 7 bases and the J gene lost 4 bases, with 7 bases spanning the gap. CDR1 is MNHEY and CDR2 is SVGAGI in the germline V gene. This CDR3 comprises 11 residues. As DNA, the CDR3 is TGTGCCAGCACGGGGCTAGAGACCCAGTACTTC. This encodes CASTGLETQYF.

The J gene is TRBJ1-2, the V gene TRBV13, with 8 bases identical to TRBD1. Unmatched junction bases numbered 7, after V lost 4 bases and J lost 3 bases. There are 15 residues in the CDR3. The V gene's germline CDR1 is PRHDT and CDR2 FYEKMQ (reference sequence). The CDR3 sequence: CASSSDRGSDYGYTF. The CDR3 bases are TGTGCCAGCAGCTCTGACAGGGGATCGGACTATGGCTACACCTTC.

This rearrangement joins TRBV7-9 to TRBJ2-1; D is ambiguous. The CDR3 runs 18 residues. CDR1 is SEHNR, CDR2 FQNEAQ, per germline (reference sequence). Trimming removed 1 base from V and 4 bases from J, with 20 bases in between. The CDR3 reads CASSLGPFLPEPYNEQFF. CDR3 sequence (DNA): TGTGCCAGCAGCTTAGGACCATTTCTCCCCGAGCCATACAATGAGCAGTTCTTC.

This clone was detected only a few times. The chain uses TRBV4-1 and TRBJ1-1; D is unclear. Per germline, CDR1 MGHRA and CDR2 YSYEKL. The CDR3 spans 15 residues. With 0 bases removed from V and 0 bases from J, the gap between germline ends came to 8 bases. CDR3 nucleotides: TGCGCCAGCAGCCAAGATAACAACCTGAACACTGAAGCTTTCTTT. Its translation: CASSQDNNLNTEAFF.

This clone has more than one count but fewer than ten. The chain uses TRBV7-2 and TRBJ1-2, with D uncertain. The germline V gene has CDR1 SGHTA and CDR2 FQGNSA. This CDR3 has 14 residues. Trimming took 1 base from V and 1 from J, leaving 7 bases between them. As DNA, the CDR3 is TGTGCCAGCAGCTTAGACCCACGTAACTATGGCTACACCTTC. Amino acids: CASSLDPRNYGYTF.

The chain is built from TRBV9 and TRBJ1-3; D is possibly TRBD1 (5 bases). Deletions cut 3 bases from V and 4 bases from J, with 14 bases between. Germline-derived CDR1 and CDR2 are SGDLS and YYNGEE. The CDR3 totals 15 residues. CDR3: CASSANQGPGNTIYF. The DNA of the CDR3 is TGTGCCAGCAGCGCCAACCAGGGTCCCGGAAACACCATATATTTT.

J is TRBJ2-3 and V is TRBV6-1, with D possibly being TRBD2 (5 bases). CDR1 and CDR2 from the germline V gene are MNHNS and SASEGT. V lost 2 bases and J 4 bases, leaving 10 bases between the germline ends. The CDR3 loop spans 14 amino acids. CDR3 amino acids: CASSERGSADTQYF. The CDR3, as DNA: TGTGCCAGCAGTGAACGGGGAAGTGCAGATACGCAGTATTTT.

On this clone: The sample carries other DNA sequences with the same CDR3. This CDR3 is CASSEPGPQHF. CDR3 nucleotides: TGTGCCAGCAGTGAACCAGGGCCCCAGCATTTT. This rearrangement joins TRBV2 to TRBJ1-5; D call uncertain. CDR3 size: 11 residues. The germline V gene has CDR1 SNHLY and CDR2 FYNNEI. Trimming took 2 bases from V and 9 from J, leaving 5 bases between them.